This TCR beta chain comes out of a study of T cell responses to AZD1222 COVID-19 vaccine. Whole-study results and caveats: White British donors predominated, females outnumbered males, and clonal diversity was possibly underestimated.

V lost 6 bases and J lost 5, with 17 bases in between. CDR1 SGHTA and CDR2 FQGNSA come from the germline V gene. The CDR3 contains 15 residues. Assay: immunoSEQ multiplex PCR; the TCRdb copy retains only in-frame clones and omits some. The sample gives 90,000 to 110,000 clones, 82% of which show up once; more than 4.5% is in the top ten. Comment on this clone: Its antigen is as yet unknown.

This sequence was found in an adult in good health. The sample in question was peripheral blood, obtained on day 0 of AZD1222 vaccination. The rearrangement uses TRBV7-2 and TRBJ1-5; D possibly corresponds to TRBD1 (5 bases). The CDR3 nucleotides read TGTGCCAGCAGTCTTGACAGCGGAAAGGATCAGCCCCAGCATTTT. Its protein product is CASSLDSGKDQPQHF.